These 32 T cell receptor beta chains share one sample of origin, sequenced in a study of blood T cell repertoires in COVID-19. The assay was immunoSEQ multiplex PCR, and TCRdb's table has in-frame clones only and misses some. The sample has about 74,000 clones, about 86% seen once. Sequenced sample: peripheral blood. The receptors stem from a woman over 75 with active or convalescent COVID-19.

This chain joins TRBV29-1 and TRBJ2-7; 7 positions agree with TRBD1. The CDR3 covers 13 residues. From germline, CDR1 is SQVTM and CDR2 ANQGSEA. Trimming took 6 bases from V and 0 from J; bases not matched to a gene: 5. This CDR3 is CSVRDRASYEQYF. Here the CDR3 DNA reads TGCAGCGTCCGGGACAGAGCCTCCTACGAGCAGTACTTC.

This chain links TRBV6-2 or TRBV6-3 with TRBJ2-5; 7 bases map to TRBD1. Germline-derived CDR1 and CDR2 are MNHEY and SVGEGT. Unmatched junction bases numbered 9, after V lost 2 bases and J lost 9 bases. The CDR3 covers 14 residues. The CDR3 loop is CASSYRTGNYAQYF. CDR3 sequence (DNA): TGTGCCAGCAGTTACCGGACAGGCAACTATGCCCAGTACTTC.

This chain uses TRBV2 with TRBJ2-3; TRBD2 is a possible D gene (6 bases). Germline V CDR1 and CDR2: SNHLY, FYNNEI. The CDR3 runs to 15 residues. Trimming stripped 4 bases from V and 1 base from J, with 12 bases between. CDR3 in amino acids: CASSGPGGGTDTQYF. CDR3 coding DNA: TGTGCCAGCAGTGGACCGGGCGGGGGCACAGATACGCAGTATTTT.

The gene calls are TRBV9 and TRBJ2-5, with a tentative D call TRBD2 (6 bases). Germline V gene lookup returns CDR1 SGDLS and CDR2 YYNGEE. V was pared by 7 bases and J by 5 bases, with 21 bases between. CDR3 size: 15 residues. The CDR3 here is CASDKGRGNRETQYF. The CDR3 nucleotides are TGTGCCAGCGATAAGGGGCGGGGCAATAGGGAGACCCAGTACTTC.

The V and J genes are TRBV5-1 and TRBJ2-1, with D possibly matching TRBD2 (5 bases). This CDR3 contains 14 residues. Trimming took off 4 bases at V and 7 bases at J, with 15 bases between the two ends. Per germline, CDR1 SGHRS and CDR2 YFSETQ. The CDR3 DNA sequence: TGCGCCAGCAGCCCGGGGTCTTTGGGGAATGAGCAGTTCTTC. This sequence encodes CASSPGSLGNEQFF.

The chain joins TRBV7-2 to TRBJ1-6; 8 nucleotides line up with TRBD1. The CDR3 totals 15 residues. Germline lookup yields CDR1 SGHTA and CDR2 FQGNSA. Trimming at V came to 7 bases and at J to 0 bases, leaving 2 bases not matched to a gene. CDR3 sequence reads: CASTGQVSYNSPLHF. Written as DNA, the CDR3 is TGTGCCAGCACGGGACAGGTCTCCTATAATTCACCCCTCCACTTT.

CDR3 sequence: CASRLGGANSPLHF. CDR3 nucleotide sequence: TGCGCCAGCAGGCTGGGGGGGGCCAATTCACCCCTCCACTTT. The chain employs TRBV4-3 and TRBJ1-6, with D perhaps TRBD1 (6 bases). Germline CDR1 reads LGHNA; CDR2 reads YSLEER. There are 14 residues in the CDR3. Trimming left V 6 bases short and J 7 bases short, with 13 bases between.

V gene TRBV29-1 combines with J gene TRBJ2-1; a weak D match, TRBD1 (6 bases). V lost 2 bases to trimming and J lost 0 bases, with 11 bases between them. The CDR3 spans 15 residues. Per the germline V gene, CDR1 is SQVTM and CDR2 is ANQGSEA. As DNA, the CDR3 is TGCAGCGTTGAAAAGGACAGCAGCTCCTACAATGAGCAGTTCTTC. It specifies CSVEKDSSSYNEQFF.

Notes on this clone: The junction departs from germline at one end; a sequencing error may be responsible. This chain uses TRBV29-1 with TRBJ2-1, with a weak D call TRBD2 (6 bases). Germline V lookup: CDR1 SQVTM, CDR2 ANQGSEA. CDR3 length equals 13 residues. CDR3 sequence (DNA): TGCAGCATTGAGGCGGGATCCTACAATGAGCAGTTCTTC. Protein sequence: CSIEAGSYNEQFF.

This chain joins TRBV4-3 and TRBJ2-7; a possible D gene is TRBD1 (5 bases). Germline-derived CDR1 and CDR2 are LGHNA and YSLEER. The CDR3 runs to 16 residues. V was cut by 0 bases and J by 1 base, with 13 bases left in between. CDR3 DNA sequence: TGCGCCAGCAGCCAAGATTCGCGGCCAGGGTCCTACGAGCAGTACTTC. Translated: CASSQDSRPGSYEQYF.

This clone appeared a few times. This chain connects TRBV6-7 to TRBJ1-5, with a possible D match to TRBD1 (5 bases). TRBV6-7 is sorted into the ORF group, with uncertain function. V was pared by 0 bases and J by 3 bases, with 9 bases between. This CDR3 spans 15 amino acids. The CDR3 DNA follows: TGTGCCAGCAGTTACTCGACCAGGGCCAATCAGCCCCAGCATTTT. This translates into CASSYSTRANQPQHF.

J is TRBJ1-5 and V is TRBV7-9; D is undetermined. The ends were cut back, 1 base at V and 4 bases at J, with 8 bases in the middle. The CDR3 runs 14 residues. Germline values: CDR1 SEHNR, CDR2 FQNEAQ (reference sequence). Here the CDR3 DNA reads TGTGCCAGCAGCTTAGGCGGTCCTAATCAGCCCCAGCATTTT. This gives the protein CASSLGGPNQPQHF.

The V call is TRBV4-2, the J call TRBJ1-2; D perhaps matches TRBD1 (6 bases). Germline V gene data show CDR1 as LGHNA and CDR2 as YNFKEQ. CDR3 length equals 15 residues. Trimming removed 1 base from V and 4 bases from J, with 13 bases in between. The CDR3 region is CASSQAIQGFYGYTF. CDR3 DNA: TGTGCCAGCAGCCAAGCAATACAGGGATTCTATGGCTACACCTTC.

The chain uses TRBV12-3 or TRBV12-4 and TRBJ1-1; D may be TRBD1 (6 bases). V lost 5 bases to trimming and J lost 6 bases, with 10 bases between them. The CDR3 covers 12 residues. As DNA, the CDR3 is TGTGCCAGCAGTCGATGGACAGCTGAAGCTTTCTTT. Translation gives CASSRWTAEAFF.

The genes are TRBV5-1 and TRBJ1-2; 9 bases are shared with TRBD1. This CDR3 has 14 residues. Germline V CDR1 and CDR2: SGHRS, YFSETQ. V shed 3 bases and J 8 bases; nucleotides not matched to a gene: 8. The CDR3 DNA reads TGCGCCAGCAGCTACGACAGGGGGAAAGAAGGCTACACCTTC. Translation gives CASSYDRGKEGYTF.

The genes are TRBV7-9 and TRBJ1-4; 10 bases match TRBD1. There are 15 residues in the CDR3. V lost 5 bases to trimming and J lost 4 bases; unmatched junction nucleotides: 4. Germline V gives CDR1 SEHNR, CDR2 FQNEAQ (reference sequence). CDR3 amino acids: CASSTGQGGNEKLFF. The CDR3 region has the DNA TGTGCCAGCAGCACCGGACAGGGGGGTAATGAAAAACTGTTTTTT.

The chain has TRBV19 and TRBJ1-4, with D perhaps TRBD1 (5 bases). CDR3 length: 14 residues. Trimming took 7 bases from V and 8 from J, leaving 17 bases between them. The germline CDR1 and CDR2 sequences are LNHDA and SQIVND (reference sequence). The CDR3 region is CASKIRGSREKLFF. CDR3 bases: TGTGCCAGTAAAATAAGGGGCAGTAGGGAAAAACTGTTTTTT.

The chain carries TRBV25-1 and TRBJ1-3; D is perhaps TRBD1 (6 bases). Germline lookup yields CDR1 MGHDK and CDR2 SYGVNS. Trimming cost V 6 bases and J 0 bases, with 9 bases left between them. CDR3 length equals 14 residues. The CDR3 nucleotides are TGTGCCAGCAGGGACAGTTCCTCTGGAAACACCATATATTTT. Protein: CASRDSSSGNTIYF.

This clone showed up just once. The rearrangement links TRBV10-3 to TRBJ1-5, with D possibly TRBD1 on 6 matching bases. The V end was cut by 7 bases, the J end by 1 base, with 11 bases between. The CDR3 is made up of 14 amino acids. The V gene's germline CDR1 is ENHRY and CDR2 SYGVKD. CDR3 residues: CAIMSGDSNQPQHF. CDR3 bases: TGTGCCATCATGTCAGGGGACAGCAATCAGCCCCAGCATTTT.

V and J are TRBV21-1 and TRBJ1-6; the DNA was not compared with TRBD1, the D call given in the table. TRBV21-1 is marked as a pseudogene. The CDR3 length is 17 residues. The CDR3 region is CASSMGVRTGENSPLHF. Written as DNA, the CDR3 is TGTGCCAGCAGCATGGGGGTAAGGACAGGTGAAAATTCACCCCTCCACTTT.

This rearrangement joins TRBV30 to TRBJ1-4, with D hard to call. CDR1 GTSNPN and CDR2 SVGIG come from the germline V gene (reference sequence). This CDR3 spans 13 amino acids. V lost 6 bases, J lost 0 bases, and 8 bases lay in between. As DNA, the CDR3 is TGTGCCTGCCACAGAGCAACTAATGAAAAACTGTTTTTT. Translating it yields CACHRATNEKLFF. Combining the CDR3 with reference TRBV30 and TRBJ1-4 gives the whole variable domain SQTIHQWPATLVQPVGSPLSLECTVEGTSNPNLYWYRQAAGRGLQLLFYSVGIGQISSEVPQNLSASRPQDRQFILSSKKLLLSDSGFYLCACHRATNEKLFFGSGTQLSVL.

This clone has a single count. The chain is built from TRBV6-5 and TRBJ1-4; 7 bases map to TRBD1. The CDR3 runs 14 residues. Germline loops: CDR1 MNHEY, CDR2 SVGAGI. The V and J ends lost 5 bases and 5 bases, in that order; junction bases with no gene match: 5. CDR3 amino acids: CASSPGQINEKLFF. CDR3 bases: TGTGCCAGCAGTCCGGGACAGATAAATGAAAAACTGTTTTTT.

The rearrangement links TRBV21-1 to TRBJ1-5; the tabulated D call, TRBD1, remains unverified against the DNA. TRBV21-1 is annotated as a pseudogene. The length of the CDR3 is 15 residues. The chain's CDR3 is CASVLPHRGNQPQHF. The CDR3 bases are TGTGCCAGCGTCCTACCACACAGGGGAAATCAGCCCCAGCATTTT.

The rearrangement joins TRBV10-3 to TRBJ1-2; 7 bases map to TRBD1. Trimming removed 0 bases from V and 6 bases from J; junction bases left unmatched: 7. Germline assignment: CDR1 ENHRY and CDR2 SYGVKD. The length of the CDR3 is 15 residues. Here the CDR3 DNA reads TGTGCCATCAGTGAGTCGTTTTACAGGGGAGATGGCTACACCTTC. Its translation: CAISESFYRGDGYTF.

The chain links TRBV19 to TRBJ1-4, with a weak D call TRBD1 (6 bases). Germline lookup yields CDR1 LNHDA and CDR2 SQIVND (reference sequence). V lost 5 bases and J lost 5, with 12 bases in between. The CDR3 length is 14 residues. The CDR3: CASSGGGSNEKLFF. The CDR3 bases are TGTGCCAGTAGTGGGGGCGGATCAAATGAAAAACTGTTTTTT.

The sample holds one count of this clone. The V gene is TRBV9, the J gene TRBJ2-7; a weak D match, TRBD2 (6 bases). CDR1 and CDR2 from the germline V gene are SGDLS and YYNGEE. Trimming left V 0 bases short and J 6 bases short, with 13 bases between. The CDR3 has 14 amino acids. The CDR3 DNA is TGTGCCAGCAGCGTAGGCGGGGAACGAGGCGAGCAGTACTTC. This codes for CASSVGGERGEQYF.

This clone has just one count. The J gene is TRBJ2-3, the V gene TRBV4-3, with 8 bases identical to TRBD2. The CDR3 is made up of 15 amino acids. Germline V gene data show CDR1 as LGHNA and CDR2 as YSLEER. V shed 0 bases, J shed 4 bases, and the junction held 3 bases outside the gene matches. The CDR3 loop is CASSQDGRGADTQYF. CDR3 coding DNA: TGCGCCAGCAGCCAAGATGGGCGGGGGGCAGATACGCAGTATTTT.

The CDR3 region is CASTSIGGFSGNTIYF. As DNA, the CDR3 is TGTGCCAGCACCTCAATTGGCGGTTTCTCTGGAAACACCATATATTTT. This chain uses TRBV11-2 with TRBJ1-3; no clear D. This CDR3 spans 16 amino acids. With 7 bases removed from V and 0 bases from J, the gap between germline ends came to 16 bases. Germline lookup yields CDR1 SGHAT and CDR2 FQNNGV.

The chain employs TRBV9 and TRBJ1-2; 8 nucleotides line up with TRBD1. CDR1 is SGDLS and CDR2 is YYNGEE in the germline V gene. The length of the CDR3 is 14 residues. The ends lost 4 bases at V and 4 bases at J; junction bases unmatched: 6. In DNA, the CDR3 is TGTGCCAGCAGCACCACGACAGGGGCCTATGGCTACACCTTC. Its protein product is CASSTTTGAYGYTF.

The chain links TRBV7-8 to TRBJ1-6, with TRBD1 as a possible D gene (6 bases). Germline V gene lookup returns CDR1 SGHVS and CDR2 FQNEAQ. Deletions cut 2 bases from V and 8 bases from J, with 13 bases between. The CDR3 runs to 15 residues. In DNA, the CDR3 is TGTGCCAGCAGCTTAAGGGGGATTGGGGATTCACCCCTCCACTTT. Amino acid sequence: CASSLRGIGDSPLHF.

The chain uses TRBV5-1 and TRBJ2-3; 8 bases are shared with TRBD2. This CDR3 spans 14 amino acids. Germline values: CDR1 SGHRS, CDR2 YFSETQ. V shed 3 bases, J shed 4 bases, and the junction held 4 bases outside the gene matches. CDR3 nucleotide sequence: TGCGCCAGCAGCTCAAGGACTAGCCCAGATACGCAGTATTTT. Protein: CASSSRTSPDTQYF.

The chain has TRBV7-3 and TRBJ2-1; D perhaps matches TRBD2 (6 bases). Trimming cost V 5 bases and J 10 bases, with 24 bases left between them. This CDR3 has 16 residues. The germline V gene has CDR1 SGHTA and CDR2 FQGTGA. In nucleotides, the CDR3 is TGTGCCAGCAGCCCCCGAGACGGGCCTCCCGGAGGGGAGCAGTTCTTC. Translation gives CASSPRDGPPGGEQFF. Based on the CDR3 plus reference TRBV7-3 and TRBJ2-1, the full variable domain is GAGVSQTPSNKVTEKGKYVELRCDPISGHTALYWYRQSLGQGPEFLIYFQGTGAADDSGLPNDRFFAVRPEGSVSTLKIQRTERGDSAVYLCASSPRDGPPGGEQFFGPGTRLTVL.